The clone carrying this T cell receptor (beta chain) was detected ten times or more. The antigen remains undetermined. RNA transcripts gave rise to amplified TCR beta CDR3 regions. The primer set for the first-round RT-PCR of the TCR CDR3 was HTBI. TCRdb passed the multiplex PCR reads through MiXCR, listing each CDR3 protein once. Among some 180,000 distinct CDR3 sequences listed, less than 20% were seen once. With 4 bases clipped from V and 8 bases from J, the junction kept 9 bases outside the gene matches. The CDR3 totals 13 residues. CDR1 and CDR2 (germline): SQVTM, ANQGSEA. These data belong to a study of T cells in Graves' hyperthyroidism and ophthalmopathy. General study points: Blood samples included most of the expanded thyroid clonotypes exceeding 0.001. Ophthalmopathy cases were set apart from stable hyperthyroidism by a 13 V-J model.

This sequence joins TRBV29-1 and TRBJ1-1; TRBD1 aligns across 8 bases. The TCR comes from a woman aged 45-65 years with Graves' hyperthyroidism. Material for sequencing was blood. The CDR3, as DNA: TGCAGCGTTGTAAGGCAGGGGGCAGGGGAAGCTTTCTTT. Its translation: CSVVRQGAGEAFF. Based on the CDR3 plus reference TRBV29-1 and TRBJ1-1, the full variable domain is SAVISQKPSRDICQRGTSLTIQCQVDSQVTMMFWYRQQPGQSLTLIATANQGSEATYESGFVIDKFPISRPNLTFSTLTVSNMSPEDSSIYLCSVVRQGAGEAFFGQGTRLTVV.